These 26 T cell receptor beta chains originate from one sample sequenced in a study of control samples from healthy donors and cancer patients. The method was immunoSEQ multiplex PCR; TCRdb's version includes in-frame clones alone and lacks a portion of them. The top ten hold around 3% of the sample, which has roughly 95,000 clones, approximately 92% seen once. Sequences were obtained from blood. Every receptor here comes from a human donor in good health. The donor label of this sample is uncertain.

The chain combines TRBV19 with TRBJ1-5; D is unresolved. The CDR3 runs to 15 residues. Looked up from germline, CDR1 is LNHDA and CDR2 is SQIVND (reference sequence). Trimming removed 3 bases at V and 0 bases at J, with 9 bases between. CDR3 amino acids: CASSIGHYSNQPQHF. The CDR3 bases are TGTGCCAGTAGTATCGGTCATTATAGCAATCAGCCCCAGCATTTT.

The CDR3 bases are TGTGCCAGCCGAAAGGGGCGGGACACCGGGGAGCTGTTTTTT. Translating it yields CASRKGRDTGELFF. The chain is built from TRBV13 and TRBJ2-2, with D perhaps TRBD1 or TRBD2 (5 bases each). The CDR3 sequence is 14 residues long. The V gene lost 8 bases and the J gene lost 3 bases, with 13 bases spanning the gap. The germline gives CDR1 PRHDT, CDR2 FYEKMQ (reference sequence).

CDR3 bases: TGTGCCAGCAGTGGGCTCCGAGTGAGGGTTGGTTCACCCCTCCACTTT. Encoded protein: CASSGLRVRVGSPLHF. This chain connects TRBV6-1 to TRBJ1-6; D is uncertain. CDR1 and CDR2 from the germline V gene are MNHNS and SASEGT. V was shortened by 4 bases and J by 9 bases, with 19 bases between the two germline ends. This CDR3 is built from 16 residues.

The chain recombines TRBV3-1 (or the pseudogene TRBV3-2) with TRBJ1-2, with a weak D call TRBD1 (5 bases). V lost 8 bases and J 3 bases, leaving 10 bases between the germline ends. The germline V gene has CDR1 LGHDT and CDR2 YNNKEL (reference sequence). This CDR3 region has 12 residues. CDR3 bases: TGTGCCAGCTCTTTACAGGACTATGGCTACACCTTC. Translating gives CASSLQDYGYTF.

The J gene is TRBJ1-4, the V gene TRBV27, with unresolved D. The CDR3 is made up of 16 amino acids. V was shortened by 5 bases and J by 7 bases, with 20 bases between the two germline ends. Germline CDR1 and CDR2: MNHEY and SMNVEV (reference sequence). In DNA, the CDR3 is TGTGCCAGCAGTCCTGACCATAATCAGTACGGTGAAAAACTGTTTTTT. It yields the protein CASSPDHNQYGEKLFF.

The V call is TRBV2, the J call TRBJ2-2; D possibly uses TRBD1 or TRBD2 (5 bases each). The CDR3 is 15 amino acids. V lost 5 bases and J lost 4, with 14 bases in between. Germline CDR1 reads SNHLY; CDR2 reads FYNNEI. The CDR3 sequence is CASSRGAPGTGELFF. DNA for the CDR3: TGTGCCAGCAGTAGGGGAGCCCCAGGCACCGGGGAGCTGTTTTTT.

The rearrangement links TRBV18 to TRBJ1-2; D is perhaps TRBD1 (5 bases). This CDR3 has 15 amino acids. The V end lost 1 base, the J end lost 2 bases, and 11 bases lay between the germline ends. The germline CDR1 and CDR2 sequences are KGHSH and LQKENI. The CDR3 nucleotides read TGTGCCAGCTCACCACGACAGATTATCAACTATGGCTACACCTTC. Translating gives CASSPRQIINYGYTF.

The chain recombines TRBV7-3 with TRBJ2-6; D is possibly TRBD2 (6 bases). The germline gives CDR1 SGHTA, CDR2 FQGTGA. Trimming shortened V by 2 bases and J by 5 bases, and 16 bases separated the two germline ends. The length of the CDR3 is 17 residues. Here the CDR3 DNA reads TGTGCCAGCAGCTTAGATACGGGAGCCAGGAGGGCCAACGTCCTGACTTTC. Protein: CASSLDTGARRANVLTF.

This chain joins TRBV11-3 and TRBJ2-3, with 7 bases lining up with TRBD2. Germline V lookup: CDR1 SGHNT, CDR2 YENEEA. V lost 3 bases, J lost 8 bases, and 8 bases stayed unmatched. The CDR3 length is 14 residues. Here the CDR3 DNA reads TGTGCCAGCAGCTTGGGAGGGGAGGATCTTACGCAGTATTTT. It translates to CASSLGGEDLTQYF.

V and J are TRBV6-4 and TRBJ2-5, with D perhaps TRBD1 or TRBD2 (5 bases each). The CDR3 covers 15 residues. Per the germline V gene, CDR1 is MRHNA and CDR2 is SNTAGT. V was trimmed by 3 bases and J by 4 bases, leaving 15 bases between them. CDR3: CASSEVRRQGETQYF. CDR3 coding DNA: TGTGCCAGCAGTGAAGTCAGGAGGCAGGGAGAGACCCAGTACTTC.

The CDR3 DNA reads TGTGCCAGCAGGGCAGGGGTTGTAACCGGGGAGCTGTTTTTT. Its translation: CASRAGVVTGELFF. V usage is TRBV2 and J usage is TRBJ2-2, with D perhaps TRBD1 (6 bases). Germline CDR1 SNHLY, CDR2 FYNNEI. V was pared by 6 bases and J by 5 bases, with 13 bases between. This CDR3 comprises 14 residues.

The gene calls are TRBV19 and TRBJ2-1; D possibly corresponds to TRBD2 (6 bases). This CDR3 is 14 amino acids long. The germline gives CDR1 LNHDA, CDR2 SQIVND (reference sequence). The ends were cut back, 6 bases at V and 6 bases at J, with 15 bases in the middle. The CDR3 sequence: CASRTRHGGNEQFF. Written as DNA, the CDR3 is TGTGCCAGTAGGACGAGACACGGGGGCAATGAGCAGTTCTTC. Filled out from reference TRBV19 and TRBJ2-1, the complete variable domain reads DGGITQSPKYLFRKEGQNVTLSCEQNLNHDAMYWYRQDPGQGLRLIYYSQIVNDFQKGDIAEGYSVSREKKESFPLTVTSAQKNPTAFYLCASRTRHGGNEQFFGPGTRLTVL.

The chain carries TRBV18 and TRBJ2-5; D not certain. V shed 5 bases and J shed 5 bases, with 6 bases lying between them. The CDR3 covers 11 residues. CDR1 is KGHSH and CDR2 is LQKENI in the germline V gene. CDR3 DNA sequence: TGTGCCAGCTCATCGGAGGAGACCCAGTACTTC. It specifies CASSSEETQYF.

This chain connects TRBV27 to TRBJ2-3; D ambiguous. Trimming took 2 bases from V and 0 from J, leaving 6 bases between them. Germline V gene data show CDR1 as MNHEY and CDR2 as SMNVEV (reference sequence). CDR3 length equals 14 residues. The CDR3 here is CASSLAASTDTQYF. The CDR3 nucleotides read TGTGCCAGCAGTTTAGCGGCGAGCACAGATACGCAGTATTTT.

This clone was seen once. The chain links TRBV24-1 to TRBJ1-5; D gene unclear. Deletions cut 4 bases from V and 6 bases from J, with 6 bases between. CDR1 and CDR2 from the germline V gene are KGHDR and SFDVKD. CDR3 length: 12 amino acids. CDR3 DNA sequence: TGTGCCACCAGTGAAGGAAGTCAGCCCCAGCATTTT. Protein product: CATSEGSQPQHF.

The chain links TRBV5-1 to TRBJ2-3; tentatively, D is TRBD2 (6 bases). Trimming took off 0 bases at V and 0 bases at J, with 11 bases between the two ends. CDR1 is SGHRS and CDR2 is YFSETQ in the germline V gene. The CDR3 extends over 16 amino acids. CDR3 DNA sequence: TGCGCCAGCAGCTTGGGGTACGCGGGGAGCACAGATACGCAGTATTTT. This codes for CASSLGYAGSTDTQYF.

V gene TRBV9 combines with J gene TRBJ1-5, with a weak D call TRBD1 (5 bases). Germline CDR1 is SGDLS and CDR2 is YYNGEE. Trimming removed 0 bases at V and 6 bases at J, with 13 bases between. The CDR3 is 15 amino acids. The CDR3 DNA is TGTGCCAGCAGCGTAGATCCGGGACTAAGTCAGCCCCAGCATTTT. Translation: CASSVDPGLSQPQHF.

The chain combines TRBV6-6 with TRBJ2-3, with D tentatively TRBD1 or TRBD2 (6 bases each). The CDR3 is made up of 17 amino acids. Germline V gene sequence: CDR1 MNHNY, CDR2 SVGAGI (reference sequence). V was clipped by 5 bases and J by 2 bases, with 20 bases between them. CDR3 coding DNA: TGTGCCAGCAGTCCCCCTTATGAGGGGGGCAACACAGATACGCAGTATTTT. Protein product: CASSPPYEGGNTDTQYF.

The chain carries TRBV7-2 and TRBJ2-5; a possible D gene is TRBD2 (5 bases). This CDR3 is 14 amino acids long. V dropped 11 bases and J dropped 0 bases, with 16 bases sitting between them. Germline CDR1 reads SGHTA; CDR2 reads FQGNSA. The CDR3 DNA is TGTGCCTCCAGGAGGCAGGCCTACCAAGAGACCCAGTACTTC. Protein product: CASRRQAYQETQYF. The full variable domain, completed using reference TRBV7-2 and TRBJ2-5, is GAGVSQSPSNKVTEKGKDVELRCDPISGHTALYWYRQSLGQGLEFLIYFQGNSAPDKSGLPSDRFSAERTGGSVSTLTIQRTQQEDSAVYLCASRRQAYQETQYFGPGTRLLVL.

V is TRBV2 and J is TRBJ1-5; D gene unclear. Trimming removed 11 bases from V and 4 bases from J, with 15 bases in between. Germline V gives CDR1 SNHLY, CDR2 FYNNEI. The length of the CDR3 is 13 residues. The DNA of the CDR3 is TGTGCCCTGGCAAGAGGTGAGAATCAGCCCCAGCATTTT. This translates into CALARGENQPQHF.

The chain links TRBV12-5 to TRBJ1-1, with D tentatively TRBD1 (5 bases). The germline V gene has CDR1 LGHNT and CDR2 FRNRAP. Trimming cost V 3 bases and J 3 bases, with 8 bases left between them. The CDR3 runs 13 residues. The CDR3 spells CASGFGGDTEAFF. In DNA form, the CDR3 reads TGTGCTAGTGGTTTCGGGGGGGACACTGAAGCTTTCTTT.

Comment on this clone: Distinct nucleotide sequences in the sample also encode this CDR3. The chain couples TRBV12-3 or TRBV12-4 to TRBJ1-1; the D is unclear. V lost 2 bases and J lost 4, with 8 bases in between. CDR3 size: 13 residues. DNA of the CDR3: TGTGCCAGCAGTTTATCGGGGTCCACTGAAGCTTTCTTT. Protein sequence: CASSLSGSTEAFF.

The table lists this clone with a few counts. The chain recombines TRBV12-3 or TRBV12-4 with TRBJ2-7; D is unresolved. CDR3 length equals 12 residues. Trimming removed 5 bases at V and 2 bases at J, with 7 bases between. CDR3 coding DNA: TGTGCCAGCAGTGGCAGGACCTACGAGCAGTACTTC. Amino acid sequence: CASSGRTYEQYF.

The rearrangement uses TRBV6-5 and TRBJ1-2; no clear D. Germline CDR1 reads MNHEY; CDR2 reads SVGAGI. This CDR3 has 14 amino acids. V was clipped by 5 bases and J by 5 bases, with 15 bases between them. This chain's CDR3 is CASSPEPEEYGYTF. The CDR3 region has the DNA TGTGCCAGCAGTCCCGAACCCGAGGAATATGGCTACACCTTC.

This chain uses TRBV4-3 with TRBJ2-7; weak D call: TRBD1 (6 bases). This CDR3 has 14 amino acids. V was trimmed by 4 bases and J by 0 bases, leaving 10 bases between them. Germline CDR1 reads LGHNA; CDR2 reads YSLEER. The CDR3, as DNA: TGCGCCAGCAGCCCCAGCAGGGGCTCCTACGAGCAGTACGTC. It is translated as CASSPSRGSYEQYV.

The chain uses TRBV21-1 and TRBJ1-4. TRBV21-1 is described as a pseudogene. The CDR3 covers 16 residues. DNA for the CDR3: TGTGCCAGCAGCAAAACCCCGTCCGGAACTAATGAAAAACTGTTTTTT. Translation gives CASSKTPSGTNEKLFF.